The 3 T cell receptor beta chains listed next were all sequenced from one sample in a study of memory CD4+ T cells and cytomegalovirus serostatus. Single viable CD3+CD4+CD8-CD45RO+ cells were sorted as the memory CD4+ T cells. TCRdb's table, derived via immunoSEQ multiplex PCR, lists solely in-frame clones and lacks some. The sample includes tens of thousands of clones, about 80% of them seen just once. Sequences were obtained from memory CD4+ T cells from blood. Receptors were obtained from an adult in good health and CMV-seronegative.

V and J are TRBV27 and TRBJ2-1; 12 bases match TRBD2. Germline CDR1 is MNHEY and CDR2 is SMNVEV (reference sequence). Losses at the gene ends were 7 bases for V and 4 bases for J; bases not matched to a gene: 11. This CDR3 is built from 17 residues. The CDR3 is CASIGLAGSKRYNEQFF. CDR3 DNA: TGTGCCAGCATTGGACTAGCGGGGAGCAAAAGGTACAATGAGCAGTTCTTC.

V usage is TRBV28 and J usage is TRBJ1-4; the match to TRBD1 covers 8 bases. Germline CDR1 is MDHEN and CDR2 is SYDVKM. Unmatched junction bases numbered 4, after V lost 8 bases and J lost 2 bases. This CDR3 has 14 residues. The CDR3: CASVTGGTNEKLFF. In DNA, the CDR3 is TGTGCCAGCGTAACAGGGGGGACTAATGAAAAACTGTTTTTT.

Comment on this clone: Sequence at one end of the junction differs from germline and may be a read error. The gene calls are TRBV6-6 and TRBJ1-3; D not certain. Germline-derived CDR1 and CDR2 are MNHNY and SVGAGI (reference sequence). The CDR3 contains 11 residues. The CDR3 DNA reads TGTGCCAGCATCCCTGGGAACACCATATATTTT. Translating it yields CASIPGNTIYF.